A single sample is the source of the 27 T cell receptor beta chains below, sequenced in a study of shared clonotypes between healthy human individuals. Using immunoSEQ multiplex PCR, the repertoire was profiled, and TCRdb retains in-frame clones only, with some absent. This table holds some 2.1 million clones, 95% found once. Sequenced material: naive CD4+ T cells sorted from blood. The subset was: CD45RA+ positively selected. These receptors were taken from a man younger than 30 in good health.

This clone appeared a single time. The CDR3 DNA is TGTGCCAGCAGGGGGGGCCCCACTGAAGCTTTCTTT. This encodes CASRGGPTEAFF. The rearrangement uses TRBV2 and TRBJ1-1; D perhaps matches TRBD1 (6 bases). The CDR3 has 12 residues. Trimming pared 6 bases from V and 4 bases from J, leaving 9 bases between. The germline CDR1 and CDR2 sequences are SNHLY and FYNNEI.

The chain carries TRBV4-3 and TRBJ2-1; perhaps TRBD2 as D (5 bases). Germline V gene sequence: CDR1 LGHNA, CDR2 YSLEER. The CDR3 consists of 14 residues. Trimming took off 4 bases at V and 5 bases at J, with 12 bases between the two ends. CDR3 loop: CASSPRAGHNEQFF. The CDR3 DNA is TGCGCCAGCAGCCCGAGGGCCGGCCACAATGAGCAGTTCTTC.

The genes are TRBV14 and TRBJ2-7, with D uncertain. Trimming left V 1 base short and J 7 bases short, with 8 bases between. Germline CDR1 is SGHDN and CDR2 is FVKESK. The length of the CDR3 is 12 residues. For the CDR3, the DNA is TGTGCCAGCAGCCAAGGACGTTGGGAGCAGTACTTC. Amino acid sequence: CASSQGRWEQYF. The whole variable domain, remainder taken from reference TRBV14 and TRBJ2-7, is EAGVTQFPSHSVIEKGQTVTLRCDPISGHDNLYWYRRVMGKEIKFLLHFVKESKQDESGMPNNRFLAERTGGTYSTLKVQPAELEDSGVYFCASSQGRWEQYFGPGTRLTVT.

The genes are TRBV28 and TRBJ1-5; D is undetermined. Germline CDR1 MDHEN, CDR2 SYDVKM. The CDR3 spans 14 residues. V dropped 5 bases and J dropped 8 bases, with 16 bases sitting between them. In nucleotides, the CDR3 is TGTGCCAGCAGTACCCGACGCCCAGAGAAGCCCCAGCATTTT. Translation: CASSTRRPEKPQHF.

As for this clone: This CDR3 is also generated by other DNA sequences in the sample. This chain connects TRBV18 to TRBJ2-3, with D tentatively TRBD2 (7 bases). Germline lookup yields CDR1 KGHSH and CDR2 LQKENI. This CDR3 has 15 residues. V lost 3 bases to trimming and J lost 5 bases, with 15 bases between them. CDR3 bases: TGTGCCAGCTCACCCCCCGGACTAGGGGGAGATACGCAGTATTTT. Translated: CASSPPGLGGDTQYF.

The rearrangement links TRBV19 to TRBJ2-5, with D unresolved. Trimming stripped 10 bases from V and 1 base from J, with 10 bases between. Germline V gives CDR1 LNHDA, CDR2 SQIVND (reference sequence). The CDR3 has 12 residues. The CDR3 sequence: CANQPGQETQYF. CDR3 in DNA: TGTGCCAACCAACCCGGCCAAGAGACCCAGTACTTC.

The chain recombines TRBV18 with TRBJ1-5; D call uncertain. The CDR3 has 15 amino acids. Germline CDR1 KGHSH, CDR2 LQKENI. The V gene lost 6 bases and the J gene lost 0 bases, with 12 bases spanning the gap. The CDR3 sequence is CASSPLAGSNQPQHF. The CDR3 region has the DNA TGTGCCAGCTCTCCTCTCGCAGGTAGCAATCAGCCCCAGCATTTT.

Turning to this clone: Other DNA sequences in this specimen translate into the identical CDR3. The V call is TRBV2, the J call TRBJ1-1; D not certain. V lost 5 bases, J lost 1 base, and 5 bases lay in between. Germline values: CDR1 SNHLY, CDR2 FYNNEI. The CDR3 totals 12 residues. CDR3 nucleotides: TGTGCCAGCAGTAGCAGGAACACTGAAGCTTTCTTT. Protein: CASSSRNTEAFF.

The V and J genes are TRBV2 and TRBJ2-7; D might be TRBD2 (5 bases). The V end lost 6 bases, the J end lost 5 bases, and 20 bases lay between the germline ends. CDR3 length equals 15 residues. CDR1 and CDR2 (germline): SNHLY, FYNNEI. In nucleotides, the CDR3 is TGTGCCAGCAGACCTTCGGCCGGAACGAGGGACGAGCAGTACTTC. Protein: CASRPSAGTRDEQYF.

In its sample, this clone was seen once. This sequence joins TRBV10-3 and TRBJ2-1; the D is unclear. The V and J ends lost 0 bases and 3 bases respectively, with 12 bases between them. The CDR3 is 16 amino acids. Looked up from germline, CDR1 is ENHRY and CDR2 is SYGVKD. CDR3 DNA sequence: TGTGCCATCAGTGAGTCGGCTGGCGGCTTCTACAATGAGCAGTTCTTC. It translates to CAISESAGGFYNEQFF.

The V and J genes are TRBV7-9 and TRBJ2-2; 13 bases agree with TRBD2. V trimming: 5 bases; J trimming: 7 bases; junction bases outside the gene matches: 10. The germline V gene has CDR1 SEHNR and CDR2 FQNEAQ (reference sequence). CDR3 length: 17 residues. CDR3 sequence: CASSQVLAGGSGGELFF. For the CDR3, the DNA is TGTGCCAGCAGCCAAGTACTAGCGGGAGGGAGCGGCGGGGAGCTGTTTTTT.

This chain connects TRBV5-6 to TRBJ1-6, with TRBD1 identical over 7 bases. V lost 3 bases to trimming and J lost 8 bases; unmatched junction nucleotides: 8. CDR3 length: 15 amino acids. Germline assignment: CDR1 SGHDT and CDR2 YYEEEE. The CDR3 coding sequence is TGTGCCAGCAGCTCGCTGACAGGGTCACATTCACCCCTCCACTTT. Encoded protein: CASSSLTGSHSPLHF. Using reference TRBV5-6 and TRBJ1-6 for the parts outside the CDR3, the full variable domain is DAGVTQSPTHLIKTRGQQVTLRCSPKSGHDTVSWYQQALGQGPQFIFQYYEEEERQRGNFPDRFSGHQFPNYSSELNVNALLLGDSALYLCASSSLTGSHSPLHFGNGTRLTVT.

The rearrangement links TRBV18 to TRBJ2-7; the D gene could be TRBD1 or TRBD2 (5 bases each). From germline, CDR1 is KGHSH and CDR2 LQKENI. Trimming removed 3 bases at V and 5 bases at J, with 23 bases between. This CDR3 has 17 residues. The CDR3 nucleotides are TGTGCCAGCTCACCTCAGAGGGGTTCAGGGTCTCGGGACGAGCAGTACTTC. Amino acid sequence: CASSPQRGSGSRDEQYF.

V gene TRBV5-4 combines with J gene TRBJ2-2; D might be TRBD1 (6 bases). The CDR3 spans 13 residues. V was clipped by 4 bases and J by 7 bases, with 11 bases between them. CDR1 and CDR2 from the germline V gene are SGHNT and YYREEE (reference sequence). The CDR3 spells CASSKQGGGELFF. For the CDR3, the DNA is TGTGCCAGCAGCAAACAGGGCGGCGGGGAGCTGTTTTTT.

This rearrangement joins TRBV19 to TRBJ1-2; no clear D gene. The CDR3 extends over 14 amino acids. Germline values: CDR1 LNHDA, CDR2 SQIVND (reference sequence). Trimming pared 5 bases from V and 5 bases from J, leaving 15 bases between. DNA for the CDR3: TGTGCCAGTAGTGACGGAGGGCCGGAATATGGCTACACCTTC. It specifies CASSDGGPEYGYTF.

The V call is TRBV5-1, the J call TRBJ1-4; D call uncertain. This CDR3 spans 17 amino acids. Germline V gene lookup returns CDR1 SGHRS and CDR2 YFSETQ. V was pared by 0 bases and J by 2 bases, with 14 bases between. CDR3 loop: CASSLAYGVSTNEKLFF. The CDR3 nucleotides are TGCGCCAGCAGCTTGGCCTATGGGGTATCGACTAATGAAAAACTGTTTTTT.

This chain joins TRBV6-1 and TRBJ1-5; D not certain. V was cut by 2 bases and J by 0 bases, with 11 bases left in between. From germline, CDR1 is MNHNS and CDR2 SASEGT. CDR3 size: 16 residues. The CDR3 reads CASSESGVYSNQPQHF. CDR3 bases: TGTGCCAGCAGTGAATCTGGGGTCTATAGCAATCAGCCCCAGCATTTT.

The V call is TRBV9, the J call TRBJ2-7; D remains unclear. Per germline, CDR1 SGDLS and CDR2 YYNGEE. Trimming stripped 0 bases from V and 2 bases from J, with 12 bases between. This CDR3 is 15 amino acids long. The CDR3 bases are TGTGCCAGCAGCGTAGATATCGGGCTGACCTACGAGCAGTACTTC. It yields the protein CASSVDIGLTYEQYF. The variable domain in full, completed from reference TRBV9 and TRBJ2-7, reads DSGVTQTPKHLITATGQRVTLRCSPRSGDLSVYWYQQSLDQGLQFLIQYYNGEERAKGNILERFSAQQFPDLHSELNLSSLELGDSALYFCASSVDIGLTYEQYFGPGTRLTVT.

This chain links TRBV5-4 with TRBJ1-1; perhaps TRBD1 as D (5 bases). V was trimmed by 0 bases and J by 1 base, leaving 13 bases between them. CDR1 is SGHNT and CDR2 is YYREEE in the germline V gene (reference sequence). The CDR3 runs 16 residues. The CDR3 DNA reads TGTGCCAGCAGCTTGGCCGGGGCAGGGAGGAACACTGAAGCTTTCTTT. Its translation: CASSLAGAGRNTEAFF.

This rearrangement joins TRBV7-8 to TRBJ2-7; D not resolved. V was pared by 2 bases and J by 2 bases, with 19 bases between. CDR3 length: 17 residues. Germline loops: CDR1 SGHVS, CDR2 FQNEAQ. CDR3 sequence (DNA): TGTGCCAGCAGCTTACTGGCTCGGACCATAACAGCCTACGAGCAGTACTTC. It codes for CASSLLARTITAYEQYF.

This rearrangement joins TRBV18 to TRBJ2-5, with TRBD2 identical over 12 bases. Unmatched junction bases numbered 6, after V lost 5 bases and J lost 2 bases. From germline, CDR1 is KGHSH and CDR2 LQKENI. The CDR3 consists of 16 residues. The CDR3 here is CASSYLGLAGQETQYF. DNA of the CDR3: TGTGCCAGCTCATATTTAGGACTAGCGGGACAAGAGACCCAGTACTTC.

The J gene is TRBJ2-7, the V gene TRBV7-9; D remains ambiguous. From germline, CDR1 is SEHNR and CDR2 FQNEAQ (reference sequence). The V end lost 2 bases, the J end lost 2 bases, and 16 bases lay between the germline ends. The CDR3 is made up of 16 amino acids. CDR3 in amino acids: CASSLSYSTVPYEQYF. The CDR3 DNA sequence: TGTGCCAGCAGCTTATCGTATAGCACCGTCCCCTACGAGCAGTACTTC. Based on the CDR3 plus reference TRBV7-9 and TRBJ2-7, the full variable domain is DTGVSQNPRHKITKRGQNVTFRCDPISEHNRLYWYRQTLGQGPEFLTYFQNEAQLEKSRLLSDRFSAERPKGSFSTLEIQRTEQGDSAMYLCASSLSYSTVPYEQYFGPGTRLTVT.

This clone appeared once. One end of the junction varies from germline; a read error may be responsible. This rearrangement joins TRBV7-7 to TRBJ2-5, with 8 bases aligning to TRBD2. The CDR3 runs to 14 residues. The germline CDR1 and CDR2 sequences are SSHAT and FNYEAQ (reference sequence). CDR3 bases: TGTGCTAGCAGGGCTAGCGGGTTCGGTCAGACCCAGTACTTC. The encoded protein is CASRASGFGQTQYF.

V and J are TRBV5-4 and TRBJ2-2, with TRBD2 identical over 8 bases. V trimming: 4 bases; J trimming: 5 bases; junction bases outside the gene matches: 13. The CDR3 runs to 17 residues. The germline V gene encodes CDR1 SGHNT and CDR2 YYREEE (reference sequence). The CDR3 spells CASSPEVGRAETGELFF. CDR3 coding DNA: TGTGCCAGCAGCCCCGAGGTCGGGAGGGCCGAAACCGGGGAGCTGTTTTTT.

The V gene is TRBV7-6, the J gene TRBJ2-7, with TRBD2 matching over 7 bases. This CDR3 contains 13 residues. J gave up 2 bases and V 3 bases, and 1 base lay outside the gene matches. The V gene's germline CDR1 is SGHVS and CDR2 FNYEAQ. The CDR3: CASSLSGAYEQYF. CDR3 nucleotides: TGTGCCAGCAGCTTGAGCGGGGCCTACGAGCAGTACTTC.

This chain links TRBV6-5 with TRBJ2-7; TRBD2 matches 7 bases. Germline lookup yields CDR1 MNHEY and CDR2 SVGAGI. V lost 8 bases to trimming and J lost 2 bases; unmatched junction nucleotides: 9. The length of the CDR3 is 14 residues. CDR3 region: CASRRGFSTYEQYF. CDR3 sequence (DNA): TGTGCCAGCCGGCGGGGGTTTAGCACCTACGAGCAGTACTTC.

The chain employs TRBV2 and TRBJ2-1; D is uncertain. The V gene's germline CDR1 is SNHLY and CDR2 FYNNEI. Deletions cut 4 bases from V and 1 base from J, with 8 bases between. The CDR3 consists of 14 residues. The CDR3 region is CASSVYRSYNEQFF. The CDR3 nucleotides read TGTGCCAGCAGTGTGTATCGTTCCTACAATGAGCAGTTCTTC.